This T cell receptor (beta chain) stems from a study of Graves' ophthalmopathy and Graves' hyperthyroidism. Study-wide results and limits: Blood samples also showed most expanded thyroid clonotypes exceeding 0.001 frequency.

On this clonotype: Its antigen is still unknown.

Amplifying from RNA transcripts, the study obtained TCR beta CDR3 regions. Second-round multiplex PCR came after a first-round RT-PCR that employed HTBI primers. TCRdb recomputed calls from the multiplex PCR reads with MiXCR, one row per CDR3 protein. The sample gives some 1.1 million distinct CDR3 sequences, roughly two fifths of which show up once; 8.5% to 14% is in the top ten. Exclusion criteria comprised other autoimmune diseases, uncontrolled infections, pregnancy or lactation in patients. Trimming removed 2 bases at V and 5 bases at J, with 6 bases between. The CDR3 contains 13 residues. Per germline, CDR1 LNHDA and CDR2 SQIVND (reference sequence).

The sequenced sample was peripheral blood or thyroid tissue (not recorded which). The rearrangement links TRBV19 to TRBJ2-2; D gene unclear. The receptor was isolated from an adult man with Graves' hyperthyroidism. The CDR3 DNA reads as TGTGCCAGTAGTATAACGATTACCGGGGAGCTGTTTTTT. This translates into CASSITITGELFF. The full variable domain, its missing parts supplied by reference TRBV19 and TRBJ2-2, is DGGITQSPKYLFRKEGQNVTLSCEQNLNHDAMYWYRQDPGQGLRLIYYSQIVNDFQKGDIAEGYSVSREKKESFPLTVTSAQKNPTAFYLCASSITITGELFFGEGSRLTVL.